The 12 T cell receptor beta chains below come from one sample, sequenced in a study of spatial heterogeneity in lung cancer. MiXCR, applied by TCRdb to the 5' RACE reads, yields one record per CDR3 protein. The sample records approximately 82,000 distinct CDR3 sequences, approximately 12% being singletons. Specified time point: sample taken at primary tumor resection. Whole RNA from tumor, nontumor lung or frozen PBMC was sequenced unsorted. The sample consisted of PBMCs, taken at surgery. The receptors stem from a male donor with early-stage non-small cell lung cancer.

This clonotype was counted a few times. The chain recombines TRBV10-3 with TRBJ1-1; D remains unclear. The CDR3 covers 14 residues. Germline CDR1 and CDR2: ENHRY and SYGVKD. The V end lost 0 bases, the J end lost 4 bases, and 9 bases lay between the germline ends. The CDR3 region is CAISESEMSTEAFF. Here the CDR3 DNA reads TGTGCCATCAGTGAGTCGGAAATGAGCACTGAAGCTTTCTTT.

This clonotype occurred a few times. This sequence joins TRBV5-4 and TRBJ1-2; no reliable D call. CDR1 is SGHNT, CDR2 YYREEE, per germline (reference sequence). V was clipped by 1 base and J by 8 bases, with 12 bases between them. The length of the CDR3 is 13 residues. The CDR3 DNA sequence: TGTGCCAGCAGCTTGAGTAACCAAGAAGGCTACACCTTC. It translates to CASSLSNQEGYTF. Filled out from reference TRBV5-4 and TRBJ1-2, the complete variable domain reads ETGVTQSPTHLIKTRGQQVTLRCSSQSGHNTVSWYQQALGQGPQFIFQYYREEENGRGNFPPRFSGLQFPNYSSELNVNALELDDSALYLCASSLSNQEGYTFGSGTRLTVV.

Many counts were recorded for this clonotype. The CDR3, as DNA: TGTGCCAGCAGTTTATTCCCAGAGACCCAGTACTTC. It is translated as CASSLFPETQYF. V and J are TRBV12-3 or TRBV12-4 and TRBJ2-5; no reliable D call. Trimming removed 2 bases from V and 4 bases from J, with 5 bases in between. The CDR3 covers 12 residues.

The table lists this clonotype with a few counts. This chain uses TRBV4-1 with TRBJ2-2; 8 bases align to TRBD1. V was clipped by 1 base and J by 6 bases; unmatched bases: 13. Per germline, CDR1 MGHRA and CDR2 YSYEKL. The CDR3 spans 18 residues. The CDR3 loop is CASSQVELDRASPGELFF. The DNA of the CDR3 is TGCGCCAGCAGCCAAGTTGAGTTGGACAGGGCTTCACCCGGGGAGCTGTTTTTT.

This clonotype was seen a few times. The chain uses TRBV7-2 and TRBJ2-3, with D uncertain. The CDR3 contains 15 residues. Germline lookup yields CDR1 SGHTA and CDR2 FQGNSA. Trimming removed 1 base at V and 0 bases at J, with 8 bases between. CDR3 nucleotides: TGTGCCAGCAGCTTAGATCTGGGAAGCACAGATACGCAGTATTTT. It encodes CASSLDLGSTDTQYF.

This rearrangement joins TRBV2 to TRBJ1-2; TRBD1 might be the D (5 bases). The CDR3 is 17 amino acids. Germline CDR1 SNHLY, CDR2 FYNNEI. V was cut by 5 bases and J by 1 base, with 20 bases left in between. The CDR3 DNA reads TGTGCCAGCAGTCCCCTTGGGGGGGACCTATTTAACTATGGCTACACCTTC. It yields the protein CASSPLGGDLFNYGYTF.

This clonotype was seen more than once but under ten times. The genes are TRBV5-1 and TRBJ2-7, with D unresolved. Germline V lookup: CDR1 SGHRS, CDR2 YFSETQ. Trimming took 2 bases from V and 0 from J, leaving 6 bases between them. This CDR3 spans 13 amino acids. In nucleotides, the CDR3 is TGCGCCAGCAGCTTATCGAGCTCCTACGAGCAGTACTTC. It translates to CASSLSSSYEQYF. Complete variable domain (other parts from reference TRBV5-1 and TRBJ2-7): KAGVTQTPRYLIKTRGQQVTLSCSPISGHRSVSWYQQTPGQGLQFLFEYFSETQRNKGNFPGRFSGRQFSNSRSEMNVSTLELGDSALYLCASSLSSSYEQYFGPGTRLTVT.

This clonotype was detected only a few times. CDR3 residues: CSVEDPRGNIQYF. As DNA, the CDR3 is TGCAGCGTTGAAGATCCGAGGGGCAACATTCAGTACTTC. This rearrangement joins TRBV29-1 to TRBJ2-4; either TRBD1 or TRBD2 may supply D (5 bases each). The germline V and J ends were trimmed by 0 bases and 7 bases, with 10 bases remaining between them. From germline, CDR1 is SQVTM and CDR2 ANQGSEA. There are 13 residues in the CDR3.

This clonotype was detected only a few times. V and J are TRBV11-1 and TRBJ2-2, with D unclear. The germline CDR1 and CDR2 sequences are SGHAT and FQDESV (reference sequence). CDR3 length: 13 amino acids. The V and J ends lost 5 bases and 2 bases respectively, with 6 bases between them. CDR3 DNA sequence: TGTGCCAGCAGCCCCCCCAACACCGGGGAGCTGTTTTTT. It translates to CASSPPNTGELFF.

This clonotype was counted between two and nine times. J is TRBJ1-1 and V is TRBV7-9; D is perhaps TRBD1 (5 bases). V was trimmed by 4 bases and J by 5 bases, leaving 11 bases between them. Germline V gives CDR1 SEHNR, CDR2 FQNEAQ (reference sequence). The CDR3 runs 13 residues. For the CDR3, the DNA is TGTGCCAGCAGCTCCAACCCAGGGACTGAAGCTTTCTTT. Translating gives CASSSNPGTEAFF.

This clonotype has a count of ten or more. CDR3 sequence reads: CSVGQGNTEAFF. The CDR3 DNA reads TGCAGCGTTGGACAGGGGAACACTGAAGCTTTCTTT. The V gene is TRBV29-1, the J gene TRBJ1-1; 7 positions match TRBD1. Germline CDR1 and CDR2: SQVTM and ANQGSEA. The junction had 0 bases not matched to a gene; V was cut back by 4 bases and J by 1 base. This CDR3 is 12 amino acids long.

This clonotype has only a few counts. This chain connects TRBV29-1 to TRBJ2-1; the match to TRBD2 covers 9 bases. CDR3 length: 13 residues. Germline CDR1 is SQVTM and CDR2 is ANQGSEA. V trimming: 4 bases; J trimming: 5 bases; junction bases outside the gene matches: 3. The CDR3: CSVGIAGDNEQFF. DNA of the CDR3: TGCAGCGTTGGGATAGCGGGAGACAATGAGCAGTTCTTC.